A selection of T cell receptor beta chains follows, all from one sample in a study of blood T cell repertoires in COVID-19. Assay: immunoSEQ multiplex PCR; the TCRdb copy retains only in-frame clones and omits some. The sample shows about 150,000 clones, 75% to 90% of them seen only once. The sequenced material came from peripheral blood. These receptors came from a woman in her thirties or forties with acute or convalescent COVID-19. The CDR3 runs from the conserved cysteine through the conserved F or W. D genes are given only for firm matches. Some rows have no size entry. The others give once, few or many, or a class for an expanded clone.

D,size,V,length,J,CDR3,DNA
NA,NA,TRBV6-1,15,TRBJ2-7,CASSEGGPSIYEQYF,TGTGCCAGCAGTGAAGGTGGGCCTAGCATCTACGAGCAGTACTTC
NA,NA,TRBV9,14,TRBJ1-2,CASSPQGSNYGYTF,TGTGCCAGCAGCCCGCAGGGTTCAAACTATGGCTACACCTTC
TRBD1,NA,TRBV7-9,12,TRBJ2-7,CASRGQLYEQYF,TGTGCCAGCCGGGGACAGCTCTACGAGCAGTACTTC
TRBD1,NA,TRBV9,16,TRBJ2-3,CASSVGPGQIADTQYF,TGTGCCAGCAGCGTAGGACCGGGACAGATCGCAGATACGCAGTATTTT
TRBD2,once,TRBV5-1,17,TRBJ2-4,CASRSSAGGGPLNIQYF,TGCGCCAGCAGGTCTTCGGCGGGAGGGGGCCCTCTAAACATTCAGTACTTC
NA,NA,TRBV5-1,15,TRBJ2-2,CASSLGLVDTGELFF,TGCGCCAGCAGCTTGGGACTAGTCGACACCGGGGAGCTGTTTTTT
TRBD2,NA,TRBV5-4,16,TRBJ2-3,CASSLGLAGALDTQYF,TGTGCCAGCAGCTTGGGACTAGCGGGAGCTCTAGATACGCAGTATTTT
TRBD2,NA,TRBV2,14,TRBJ2-5,CASRGRVTEKTQYF,TGTGCCAGCAGGGGGAGGGTTACGGAGAAGACCCAGTACTTC
TRBD2,few,TRBV11-3,18,TRBJ2-1,CASSLGLAGGRSYNEQFF,TGTGCCAGCAGCTTAGGCCTAGCGGGAGGCCGCTCCTACAATGAGCAGTTCTTC
NA,once,TRBV14,16,TRBJ1-4,CASSQGFRGNFEKLFF,TGTGCCAGCAGCCAAGGATTCAGGGGAAATTTTGAAAAACTGTTTTTT
NA,NA,TRBV4-1,15,TRBJ1-6,CASSQEWENNSPLHF,TGCGCCAGCAGCCAAGAATGGGAGAATAATTCACCCCTCCACTTT
TRBD1,NA,TRBV30,16,TRBJ1-2,CAWSELNQGGHYGYTF,TGTGCCTGGAGTGAACTCAACCAGGGGGGTCACTATGGCTACACCTTC
TRBD2,NA,TRBV4-1,18,TRBJ2-1,CASSQDQGGLAGRNEQFF,TGCGCCAGCAGCCAAGATCAAGGAGGACTAGCGGGCCGCAATGAGCAGTTCTTC
TRBD2,NA,TRBV11-3,16,TRBJ2-7,CASLRTSGGVIYEQYF,TGTGCCAGCCTTAGGACTAGCGGGGGAGTGATCTACGAGCAGTACTTC
TRBD2,NA,TRBV18,17,TRBJ2-3,CASSKTRTSGPTDTQYF,TGTGCCAGCTCAAAAACCCGGACTAGCGGGCCCACAGATACGCAGTATTTT
NA,NA,TRBV6-5,11,TRBJ2-5,CASKQGWAQYF,TGTGCCAGCAAACAGGGCTGGGCCCAGTACTTC
NA,NA,TRBV9,14,TRBJ2-3,CASSTLSGTDTQYF,TGTGCCAGCAGCACCCTGTCGGGCACAGATACGCAGTATTTT
NA,NA,TRBV11-3,12,TRBJ2-7,CASSFSSYEQYF,TGTGCCAGCAGCTTTAGCTCCTACGAGCAGTACTTC
NA,NA,TRBV7-2,15,TRBJ2-7,CASSLVSNPGDEQYF,TGTGCCAGCAGCTTAGTATCAAACCCCGGGGACGAGCAGTACTTC
NA,NA,TRBV27,15,TRBJ2-1,CASSQRAGQYNEQFF,TGTGCCAGCAGTCAACGGGCGGGACAGTACAATGAGCAGTTCTTC
NA,NA,TRBV11-3,15,TRBJ1-6,CASSLGPGWDSPLHF,TGTGCCAGCAGCTTGGGGCCCGGTTGGGATTCACCCCTCCACTTT
TRBD1,NA,TRBV15,15,TRBJ2-7,CATSRAGTGAYEQYF,TGTGCCACCAGCAGGGCCGGGACAGGGGCCTACGAGCAGTACTTC
TRBD1,NA,TRBV28,16,TRBJ1-6,CASSRDRGSYNSPLHF,TGTGCCAGCAGTCGGGACAGGGGCTCCTATAATTCACCCCTCCACTTT
TRBD1,NA,TRBV9,15,TRBJ2-1,CASSKRDRGYNEQFF,TGTGCCAGCAGCAAACGGGACAGGGGGTACAATGAGCAGTTCTTC
TRBD2,NA,TRBV2,11,TRBJ2-7,CASSGGGEQYF,TGTGCCAGCAGTGGGGGGGGTGAGCAGTACTTC
NA,NA,TRBV18,13,TRBJ1-1,CASSREQNTEAFF,TGTGCCAGCTCACGTGAGCAGAACACTGAAGCTTTCTTT
TRBD1,NA,TRBV3-1/TRBV3-2,15,TRBJ1-1,CASSQDPAGGTEAFF,TGTGCCAGCAGCCAAGATCCTGCAGGGGGCACTGAAGCTTTCTTT
NA,NA,TRBV21-1,16,TRBJ2-7,CASSKALDSPNYEQYF,TGTGCCAGCAGCAAAGCTCTGGACAGTCCGAACTACGAGCAGTACTTC
NA,NA,TRBV23-1,18,TRBJ2-4,CASSPEESSTGPSNIQYF,TGCGCCAGCAGTCCCGAAGAATCGTCGACAGGACCCTCAAACATTCAGTACTTC
NA,NA,TRBV11-3,15,TRBJ1-1,CASSLKKGVNTEAFF,TGTGCCAGCAGCTTAAAAAAGGGGGTGAACACTGAAGCTTTCTTT
NA,NA,TRBV18,14,TRBJ1-1,CASSPPNKNTEAFF,TGTGCCAGCTCACCACCGAACAAGAACACTGAAGCTTTCTTT
TRBD2,NA,TRBV19,18,TRBJ2-3,CASSIRTSGATQSDTQYF,TGTGCCAGTAGTATCCGTACTAGCGGGGCCACCCAGTCGGATACGCAGTATTTT
NA,NA,TRBV2,15,TRBJ2-1,CASSSLATSYNEQFF,TGTGCCAGCAGTTCCCTAGCGACCTCCTACAATGAGCAGTTCTTC
NA,NA,TRBV6-1,16,TRBJ2-5,CASSERGGTLQTSQYF,TGTGCCAGCAGTGAAAGGGGGGGAACTCTACAAACGTCCCAGTACTTC
TRBD1,NA,TRBV24-1,14,TRBJ1-2,CATSDLRTGYGYTF,TGTGCCACCAGTGATTTGCGGACAGGGTATGGCTACACCTTC
TRBD2,NA,TRBV20-1,12,TRBJ2-1,CSASNLAGLQFF,TGCAGTGCTAGTAACCTAGCGGGATTACAGTTCTTC
NA,NA,TRBV12-3/TRBV12-4,12,TRBJ1-2,CASSLGSYGYTF,TGTGCCAGCAGTTTGGGGAGCTATGGCTACACCTTC
NA,NA,TRBV12-5,14,TRBJ1-6,CASLQGSYNSPLHF,TGTGCTAGTCTGCAGGGCTCCTATAATTCACCCCTCCACTTT
TRBD1,few,TRBV7-8,16,TRBJ1-3,CASSTSDRGLGNTIYF,TGTGCCAGCAGCACATCGGACAGGGGGCTTGGAAACACCATATATTTT
TRBD1,NA,TRBV5-5,16,TRBJ1-3,CASSAAGQDWGNTIYF,TGTGCCAGCAGCGCCGCTGGACAGGACTGGGGAAACACCATATATTTT
NA,NA,TRBV6-4,12,TRBJ1-6,CASSDGGGPLHF,TGTGCCAGCAGTGACGGTGGGGGGCCCCTCCACTTT
TRBD1,NA,TRBV6-5,14,TRBJ1-4,CASSYLTGSEKLFF,TGTGCCAGCAGTTACCTGACAGGGAGTGAAAAACTGTTTTTT
TRBD1,NA,TRBV30,15,TRBJ2-7,CAWRGTGTGKYEQYF,TGTGCCTGGAGAGGCACCGGGACAGGAAAGTACGAGCAGTACTTC
NA,NA,TRBV4-2,15,TRBJ1-2,CASSQEYGDNYGYTF,TGTGCCAGCAGCCAAGAGTACGGAGATAACTATGGCTACACCTTC
TRBD1,NA,TRBV9,14,TRBJ1-1,CASSVLTGVTEAFF,TGTGCCAGCAGCGTCCTAACAGGGGTTACTGAAGCTTTCTTT
TRBD1,NA,TRBV3-1/TRBV3-2,12,TRBJ1-2,CASRLQGAGYTF,TGTGCCAGCCGATTACAGGGGGCTGGCTACACCTTC